The text below deals with one T cell receptor (beta chain). Original processing notes: By means of reference gene primer amplification, nucleated cell counts were estimated. Data came from immunoSEQ multiplex PCR; TCRdb stores just in-frame clones and leaves some out. V, J and clone size are those of that table, while D and trimming were read from the DNA. The sample includes 35,000 to 40,000 clones, around 90% of them seen just once. The CDR3 loop spans 16 amino acids. Trimming at V came to 4 bases and at J to 3 bases, leaving 8 bases not matched to a gene. Germline assignment: CDR1 LGHDT and CDR2 YNNKEL (reference sequence). These data originate in a study of blood T cell repertoires in COVID-19. Study-wide context: The study drew acute and convalescent COVID-19 samples from the United States, Italy and Spain. In each case, the material was cDNA or gDNA derived from T cells, B-cell-depleted T cells, or PBMCs.

The chain couples TRBV3-1 (or the pseudogene TRBV3-2) to TRBJ2-3; TRBD2 aligns across 9 bases. This sequence originates from a human donor in a cohort sampled during active COVID-19. Sequencing used peripheral blood. The CDR3 DNA reads TGTGCCAGCAGCCTGCGTGCGGGAGGGATGACAGATACGCAGTATTTT. Translated, it gives CASSLRAGGMTDTQYF.